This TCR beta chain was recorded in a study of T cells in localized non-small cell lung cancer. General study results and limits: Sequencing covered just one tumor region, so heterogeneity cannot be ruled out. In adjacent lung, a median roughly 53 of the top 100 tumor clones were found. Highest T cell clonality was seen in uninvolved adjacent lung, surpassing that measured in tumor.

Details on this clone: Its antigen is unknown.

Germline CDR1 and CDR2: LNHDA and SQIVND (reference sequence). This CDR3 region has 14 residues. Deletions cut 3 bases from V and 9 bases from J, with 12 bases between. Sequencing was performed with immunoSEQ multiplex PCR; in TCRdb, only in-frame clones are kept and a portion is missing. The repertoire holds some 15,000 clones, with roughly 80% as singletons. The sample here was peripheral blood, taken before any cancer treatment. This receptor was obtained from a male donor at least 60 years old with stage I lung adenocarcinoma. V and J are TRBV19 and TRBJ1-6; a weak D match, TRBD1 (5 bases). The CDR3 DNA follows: TGTGCCAGTAGTATTTCCGGGGGTGGTTCACCCCTCCACTTT. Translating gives CASSISGGGSPLHF.